This T cell receptor (beta chain) was profiled in a study of cytomegalovirus exposure and HLA in healthy donors. Points from the study as a whole: Among the CMV-associated chains, a few were confirmed in vitro as specific for CMV antigens. HLA allele associations emerged for roughly 17,000 TCR beta sequences in a later analysis, at 0.05 false discovery rate. A prior analysis recorded that most TCR beta V segments were productive about 87% or about 30% of the time.

PCR primers comprised 60 Vbeta and 13 Jbeta primers. TCRdb's copy holds only in-frame clones and misses some; the assay was immunoSEQ multiplex PCR. This table holds under 150,000 clones, almost 80% found once. Healthy bone marrow donors made up the donor group. This clone showed up just a few times. What it binds is unknown. Trimming at V came to 4 bases and at J to 0 bases, leaving 0 bases not matched to a gene. The CDR3 runs to 14 residues. The germline gives CDR1 MNHNS, CDR2 SASEGT. Sequenced material: PBMCs. The TCR was taken from a middle-aged woman in good health and CMV-seropositive. The chain couples TRBV6-1 to TRBJ2-4, with 7 bases that match TRBD1. CDR3 in amino acids: CASSAGGAKNIQYF. The CDR3 DNA sequence: TGTGCCAGCAGTGCAGGGGGAGCCAAAAACATTCAGTACTTC.